This passage covers 7 T cell receptor beta chains from one sample sequenced in a study of shared T cell receptors in the human thymus (TCRdb year 2021). Libraries were built with the immunoSEQ multiplex PCR assay. Sourced from immuneACCESS, this table was stored by TCRdb with only in-frame sequences that have V and J called. A share of the clones is absent; for the studies checked, an unresolved V gene accounts for under half, and the remainder has no known explanation. This sample has roughly 560,000 clones in its table, and 75% to 85% of those were observed once. The ten most abundant clones make up about 0.014% of the sample. The sample was also linked to a second study, of human thymus T cells.

Specimen: thymocytes. The receptors were sampled from a boy under two years old with a congenital heart defect. Donor details come from another sample of the same person, matched by shared clones.

This clone was counted a single time. The rearrangement joins TRBV28 to TRBJ2-1, with 10 bases aligning to TRBD2. CDR3 length: 15 amino acids. V was pared by 6 bases and J by 4 bases, with 6 bases of the junction left unmatched. Per germline, CDR1 MDHEN and CDR2 SYDVKM. The CDR3 reads CASRPTSGDYNEQFF. Here the CDR3 DNA reads TGTGCCAGCAGACCCACTAGCGGGGATTACAATGAGCAGTTCTTC.

This chain joins TRBV19 and TRBJ1-5; TRBD1 might be the D (5 bases). V shed 7 bases and J shed 4 bases, with 14 bases lying between them. The germline CDR1 and CDR2 sequences are LNHDA and SQIVND (reference sequence). There are 14 residues in the CDR3. The CDR3 sequence is CASTPGGGNQPQHF. CDR3 nucleotides: TGTGCCAGTACCCCGGGGGGGGGAAATCAGCCCCAGCATTTT. The complete variable domain, with remaining parts taken from reference TRBV19 and TRBJ1-5, reads DGGITQSPKYLFRKEGQNVTLSCEQNLNHDAMYWYRQDPGQGLRLIYYSQIVNDFQKGDIAEGYSVSREKKESFPLTVTSAQKNPTAFYLCASTPGGGNQPQHFGDGTRLSIL.

The J gene is TRBJ2-5, the V gene TRBV5-1, with a tentative D call TRBD2 (7 bases). CDR1 is SGHRS, CDR2 YFSETQ, per germline. Trimming left V 3 bases short and J 2 bases short, with 17 bases between. The CDR3 totals 16 residues. This chain's CDR3 is CASSSLGGARQETQYF. CDR3 nucleotides: TGCGCCAGCAGCTCCCTTGGGGGGGCGAGACAAGAGACCCAGTACTTC.

This chain joins TRBV6-5 and TRBJ2-1; D is uncertain. V was cut by 5 bases and J by 0 bases, with 8 bases left in between. The CDR3 has 14 residues. The V gene's germline CDR1 is MNHEY and CDR2 SVGAGI. In DNA form, the CDR3 reads TGTGCCAGCAGTCACCCCAGCTCCTACAATGAGCAGTTCTTC. Its translation: CASSHPSSYNEQFF.

There are a few counts of this clone. The rearrangement joins TRBV4-2 to TRBJ2-3; 14 nucleotides align to TRBD2. Germline assignment: CDR1 LGHNA and CDR2 YNFKEQ. J was trimmed by 6 bases and V by 0 bases; bases with no gene match: 8. The CDR3 runs 18 residues. The DNA of the CDR3 is TGTGCCAGCAGCCAAGATGGGGGACTAGCGGGAGTATCGGATACGCAGTATTTT. Encoded protein: CASSQDGGLAGVSDTQYF.

The chain has TRBV28 and TRBJ1-2, with 10 bases matching TRBD1. Germline CDR1 reads MDHEN; CDR2 reads SYDVKM. This CDR3 has 16 amino acids. After removal of 2 bases from V and 4 bases from J, the junction contained 7 bases not matched to a gene. The CDR3 DNA reads TGTGCCAGCAGTTTAGGGACAGGGGAGGCCTCCTATGGCTACACCTTC. As protein: CASSLGTGEASYGYTF.

The chain uses TRBV5-1 and TRBJ2-2, with D perhaps matching TRBD2 (6 bases). The CDR3 extends over 16 amino acids. Germline CDR1 and CDR2: SGHRS and YFSETQ. The ends were cut back, 0 bases at V and 4 bases at J, with 13 bases in the middle. Written as DNA, the CDR3 is TGCGCCAGCAGCTTGGAACCAGCGGGCCCCACCGGGGAGCTGTTTTTT. It yields the protein CASSLEPAGPTGELFF.